The 18 T cell receptor beta chains in this list originate from one sample, sequenced in a study of T cell changes during pregnancy in multiple sclerosis (dated by TCRdb to the late 2010s). The method behind the library was the immunoSEQ multiplex PCR assay. Not all clones reach the TCRdb copy of this immuneACCESS table, which keeps in-frame sequences only. Checked studies attribute under half of the gap to unresolved V genes and leave the rest unexplained. Here the sample has around 45,000 clones; about 91% occur a single time. The ten largest clonotypes hold less than 0.95% of the sample. The starting material was CD4+ T cells from peripheral blood mononuclear cells, obtained before pregnancy. The source of these receptors is a female donor with multiple sclerosis, enrolled in a pregnancy study.

V gene TRBV18 combines with J gene TRBJ2-5; D unresolved. There are 11 residues in the CDR3. Trimming took off 6 bases at V and 5 bases at J, with 7 bases between the two ends. The V gene's germline CDR1 is KGHSH and CDR2 LQKENI. CDR3 amino acids: CASSPIETQYF. CDR3 DNA: TGTGCCAGCTCCCCCATCGAGACCCAGTACTTC.

This chain joins TRBV7-3 and TRBJ2-3; 12 nucleotides line up with TRBD2. There are 17 residues in the CDR3. The germline gives CDR1 SGHTA, CDR2 FQGTGA. After removal of 2 bases from V and 3 bases from J, the junction contained 6 bases not matched to a gene. DNA of the CDR3: TGTGCCAGCAGCTTAGGGCTAGCGGGGGGGAATACAGATACGCAGTATTTT. Its translation: CASSLGLAGGNTDTQYF.

The CDR3 coding sequence is TGTGCCAGCAGTGAACAGGGTAACTATGGCTACACCTTC. It translates to CASSEQGNYGYTF. This chain joins TRBV6-1 and TRBJ1-2; TRBD1 might be the D (5 bases). The germline gives CDR1 MNHNS, CDR2 SASEGT. This CDR3 contains 13 residues. Trimming shortened V by 2 bases and J by 1 base, and 5 bases separated the two germline ends.

This chain connects TRBV7-2 to TRBJ2-2; D is perhaps TRBD1 (5 bases). CDR3 length: 15 amino acids. Germline assignment: CDR1 SGHTA and CDR2 FQGNSA. Between the trimmed V and J ends, which lost 3 bases and 5 bases, there was a span of 13 bases. CDR3 bases: TGTGCCAGCAGCTTTGTTCAGGGCACGACCGGGGAGCTGTTTTTT. Protein sequence: CASSFVQGTTGELFF.

This clone was detected only a few times. The chain uses TRBV25-1 and TRBJ1-6; tentative D call: TRBD1 (6 bases). Germline CDR1 MGHDK, CDR2 SYGVNS. Trimming removed 5 bases at V and 13 bases at J, with 21 bases between. The CDR3 extends over 15 amino acids. CDR3 nucleotide sequence: TGTGCCAGCAGTTCTCGATGGACAGCCCGAGCTCCCCTCCACTTT. Protein: CASSSRWTARAPLHF.

The J gene is TRBJ2-4, the V gene TRBV5-4; possibly TRBD1 for D (5 bases). CDR1 and CDR2 (germline): SGHNT, YYREEE (reference sequence). This CDR3 is built from 15 residues. Trimming left V 0 bases short and J 5 bases short, with 12 bases between. The CDR3 region is CASSLDPQGENIQYF. CDR3 nucleotide sequence: TGTGCCAGCAGCTTGGATCCCCAGGGTGAAAACATTCAGTACTTC.

V and J are TRBV6-1 and TRBJ2-7; TRBD1 matches 7 bases. This CDR3 spans 12 amino acids. Germline CDR1 and CDR2: MNHNS and SASEGT. Unmatched junction bases numbered 4, after V lost 8 bases and J lost 3 bases. CDR3 region: CASDRDSYEQYF. The CDR3 DNA sequence: TGTGCCAGCGACCGGGACAGCTACGAGCAGTACTTC.

The CDR3 nucleotides are TGTGCCAGCTCACCGGGAAAGGGACAGGGGGCTGCCTACGAGCAGTACTTC. Amino acid sequence: CASSPGKGQGAAYEQYF. This chain connects TRBV18 to TRBJ2-7; TRBD1 agrees at 12 bases. Germline values: CDR1 KGHSH, CDR2 LQKENI. V gave up 3 bases and J gave up 2 bases; unmatched junction bases: 8. The CDR3 sequence is 17 residues long.

This chain connects TRBV18 to TRBJ2-7; 10 bases match TRBD2. Germline V gene lookup returns CDR1 KGHSH and CDR2 LQKENI. The CDR3 has 15 residues. J lost 2 bases, V lost 6 bases, and 7 bases had no gene match. CDR3 sequence (DNA): TGTGCCAGCTCTTGGACTAGCGGACCGACCTACGAGCAGTACTTC. Amino acid sequence: CASSWTSGPTYEQYF.

The rearrangement joins TRBV5-4 to TRBJ1-1; D unresolved. Trimming stripped 4 bases from V and 0 bases from J, with 16 bases between. Germline V CDR1 and CDR2: SGHNT, YYREEE (reference sequence). This CDR3 is 16 amino acids long. The CDR3 reads CASSPLGGNMNTEAFF. CDR3 DNA: TGTGCCAGCAGCCCCCTGGGAGGTAACATGAACACTGAAGCTTTCTTT.

The chain links TRBV5-6 to TRBJ1-1; D unresolved. Trimming pared 2 bases from V and 0 bases from J, leaving 5 bases between. The length of the CDR3 is 13 residues. Germline V CDR1 and CDR2: SGHDT, YYEEEE. CDR3 nucleotide sequence: TGTGCCAGCAGCTTACCTATGAACACTGAAGCTTTCTTT. This translates into CASSLPMNTEAFF.

The chain links TRBV27 to TRBJ1-4, with D possibly matching TRBD1 (5 bases). V lost 6 bases, J lost 0 bases, and 11 bases lay in between. CDR3 size: 15 residues. The V gene's germline CDR1 is MNHEY and CDR2 SMNVEV (reference sequence). CDR3 coding DNA: TGTGCCAGCAGGGGGGGGTGGCCAACTAATGAAAAACTGTTTTTT. Amino acids: CASRGGWPTNEKLFF. The full variable domain, completed using reference TRBV27 and TRBJ1-4, is EAQVTQNPRYLITVTGKKLTVTCSQNMNHEYMSWYRQDPGLGLRQIYYSMNVEVTDKGDVPEGYKVSRKEKRNFPLILESPSPNQTSLYFCASRGGWPTNEKLFFGSGTQLSVL.

The chain recombines TRBV15 with TRBJ2-1, with D perhaps TRBD2 (6 bases). The CDR3 contains 12 residues. V was pared by 8 bases and J by 4 bases, with 9 bases between. Germline assignment: CDR1 LNHNV and CDR2 YYDKDF (reference sequence). CDR3 region: CATSSGYNEQFF. DNA of the CDR3: TGTGCCACCTCAAGCGGGTACAATGAGCAGTTCTTC.

The J gene is TRBJ2-2, the V gene TRBV7-2; D unresolved. V lost 4 bases to trimming and J lost 4 bases, with 7 bases between them. Germline V lookup: CDR1 SGHTA, CDR2 FQGNSA. The CDR3 runs to 13 residues. The CDR3 DNA sequence: TGTGCCAGCAGCTCCCGAGGCACCGGGGAGCTGTTTTTT. Translated, it gives CASSSRGTGELFF.

The chain joins TRBV9 to TRBJ1-2; weak D call: TRBD1 (6 bases). The V end was cut by 4 bases, the J end by 8 bases, with 12 bases between. CDR3 length equals 12 residues. Germline V gene data show CDR1 as SGDLS and CDR2 as YYNGEE. CDR3 sequence (DNA): TGTGCCAGCAGCAGGACAGTGGAGGGCTACACCTTC. Amino acids: CASSRTVEGYTF.

The chain recombines TRBV4-1 with TRBJ1-5; D might be TRBD1 (6 bases). From germline, CDR1 is MGHRA and CDR2 YSYEKL. Trimming took off 3 bases at V and 11 bases at J, with 20 bases between the two ends. CDR3 length: 15 residues. CDR3 coding DNA: TGCGCCAGCAGCCAGTTGTGGGGGGGCGAGTGGACCCAGCATTTT. Amino acid sequence: CASSQLWGGEWTQHF.

The rearrangement links TRBV6-6 to TRBJ1-1; D is undetermined. The V gene's germline CDR1 is MNHNY and CDR2 SVGAGI (reference sequence). Trimming stripped 0 bases from V and 8 bases from J, with 13 bases between. The CDR3 loop spans 14 amino acids. In nucleotides, the CDR3 is TGTGCCAGCAGTTACTCCCGGGTCGAGACCGAAGCTTTCTTT. Protein product: CASSYSRVETEAFF.

The chain carries TRBV6-1 and TRBJ2-1; 14 bases are a match to TRBD2. The CDR3 runs to 16 residues. Germline CDR1 reads MNHNS; CDR2 reads SASEGT. V trimming: 4 bases; J trimming: 7 bases; junction bases outside the gene matches: 6. As DNA, the CDR3 is TGTGCCAGCAGTGGACTAGCGGGGGGGCGTTCGAATGAGCAGTTCTTC. It encodes CASSGLAGGRSNEQFF.